The source of this TCR beta chain is a study of blood T cell repertoires in COVID-19. Assay: immunoSEQ multiplex PCR; the TCRdb copy retains only in-frame clones and omits some. The table includes about 210,000 clones, roughly 87% detected once. This clonotype was obtained from a man between 18 and 29 years old with acute COVID-19. Sequencing used PBMCs or T cells enriched from blood (not recorded which).

CDR3 residues: CASSQGPSGNTIYF. The CDR3 DNA reads TGTGCCAGCAGCCAAGGGCCTTCTGGAAACACCATATATTTT. The rearrangement uses TRBV14 and TRBJ1-3; D remains ambiguous. Trimming shortened V by 1 base and J by 1 base, and 5 bases separated the two germline ends. Germline V gene sequence: CDR1 SGHDN, CDR2 FVKESK. This CDR3 comprises 14 residues.